The rows below give T cell receptor beta chains drawn from one sample of a study of blood T cells in healthy people across ages. TCRdb re-called the 5' RACE reads with MiXCR, one entry per CDR3 protein. The sample lists roughly 680,000 distinct CDR3 sequences; 52% were seen once. The sample consisted of blood. Receptors were obtained from a woman aged 80 or older in good health. CDR3s include the opening cysteine and the closing phenylalanine or tryptophan. Each record gives: J gene, V gene, clone size, D gene, CDR3 DNA, CDR3 protein. D genes are given only for firm matches. Clone size is given for some rows only: seen once, a few or many times, or a class if the clone is expanded.

j_gene: TRBJ2-1; v_gene: TRBV2; abundance: many; d_gene: TRBD2; CDR3nt: TGTGCCAGCAGGCCTGTTAGCGGGGTTGATGAGCAGTTCTTC; CDR3aa: CASRPVSGVDEQFF
j_gene: TRBJ1-1; v_gene: TRBV20-1; abundance: .; d_gene: TRBD1; CDR3nt: TGCAGTGCTAGACCCCCGACAGGGGCGAACACTGAAGCTTTCTTT; CDR3aa: CSARPPTGANTEAFF
j_gene: TRBJ2-1; v_gene: TRBV5-1; abundance: few; d_gene: .; CDR3nt: TGCGCCAGCAGCCTAGGGTGGGTCGAGCAGTTCTTC; CDR3aa: CASSLGWVEQFF
j_gene: TRBJ2-5; v_gene: TRBV6-5; abundance: .; d_gene: TRBD2; CDR3nt: TGTGCCAGCAGTTATCTGGGCGGGGGGGGACCCTCCTACAATGAGCAGTACTTC; CDR3aa: CASSYLGGGGPSYNEQYF
j_gene: TRBJ2-5; v_gene: TRBV20-1; abundance: many; d_gene: TRBD2; CDR3nt: TGCAGTGCTAGTAGCGGGGGTCGGAGAGAGGAGACCCAGTACTTC; CDR3aa: CSASSGGRREETQYF
j_gene: TRBJ1-6; v_gene: TRBV5-1; abundance: few; d_gene: .; CDR3nt: TGCGCCAGCAGCTTGGTCGGCAGGGGAAGGGGTACCTCCTATAATTCACCCCTCCACTTT; CDR3aa: CASSLVGRGRGTSYNSPLHF
j_gene: TRBJ2-7; v_gene: TRBV19; abundance: .; d_gene: .; CDR3nt: TGTGCCAGTAGTCCCTCTACCCGAAGTCCCTACGAGCAGTACTTC; CDR3aa: CASSPSTRSPYEQYF
j_gene: TRBJ2-7; v_gene: TRBV10-3; abundance: .; d_gene: TRBD2; CDR3nt: TGTGCCATCAGTCTCCAGACTAGCTACGACGAGCAGTACTTC; CDR3aa: CAISLQTSYDEQYF
j_gene: TRBJ2-1; v_gene: TRBV10-2; abundance: many; d_gene: .; CDR3nt: TGCGCCAGCTCCCGTGATTACTACAATGAGCAGTTCTTC; CDR3aa: CASSRDYYNEQFF
j_gene: TRBJ2-7; v_gene: TRBV6-2/TRBV6-3; abundance: .; d_gene: TRBD2; CDR3nt: TGTGCCAGCAGTTACTGGCCTAGCGGGGCTTTTTCAAATGAGCAGTACTTC; CDR3aa: CASSYWPSGAFSNEQYF
j_gene: TRBJ2-2; v_gene: TRBV29-1; abundance: .; d_gene: .; CDR3nt: TGCAGCGTTGCGGTCAGGGGAGAGACCGGGGAGCTGTTTTTT; CDR3aa: CSVAVRGETGELFF
j_gene: TRBJ1-2; v_gene: TRBV27; abundance: .; d_gene: .; CDR3nt: TGTGCCAGCAGTTTAGGGTTTGGCTATGGCTACACCTTC; CDR3aa: CASSLGFGYGYTF
j_gene: TRBJ2-5; v_gene: TRBV5-1; abundance: many; d_gene: TRBD1; CDR3nt: TGCGCCAGCAGCTTGGTCGGGACAGGTCAAGAGACCCAGTACTTC; CDR3aa: CASSLVGTGQETQYF
j_gene: TRBJ2-7; v_gene: TRBV5-1; abundance: .; d_gene: .; CDR3nt: TGCGCCAGCAGCCTTCAGGGACCCGACAATGAGCAGTACTTC; CDR3aa: CASSLQGPDNEQYF
j_gene: TRBJ1-5; v_gene: TRBV20-1; abundance: few; d_gene: .; CDR3nt: TGCAGTGCTAGAGAGACGGTTCAGCCCCAGCATTTT; CDR3aa: CSARETVQPQHF
j_gene: TRBJ2-3; v_gene: TRBV4-3; abundance: .; d_gene: .; CDR3nt: TGCGCCAGCAGCCAAGATCCCGCAGATACGCATTATTTT; CDR3aa: CASSQDPADTHYF
j_gene: TRBJ2-3; v_gene: TRBV20-1; abundance: .; d_gene: .; CDR3nt: TGCAGTGGGAATTCCGGGGCGGGGACAGATACGCAGTATTTT; CDR3aa: CSGNSGAGTDTQYF
j_gene: TRBJ1-1; v_gene: TRBV5-1; abundance: .; d_gene: .; CDR3nt: TGCGCCAGCGCCGAGGGGGGGCGGGCTGAAGCTTTCTTT; CDR3aa: CASAEGGRAEAFF
j_gene: TRBJ1-4; v_gene: TRBV11-2; abundance: .; d_gene: .; CDR3nt: TGTGCCAGCAGCGCGAAAGTTGGGTCTAATGAAAAACTGTTTTTT; CDR3aa: CASSAKVGSNEKLFF
j_gene: TRBJ2-1; v_gene: TRBV20-1; abundance: few; d_gene: TRBD2; CDR3nt: TGCAGTGCTATATCAGCGGGGGGACTCCACTCCTACAATGAGCAGTTCTTC; CDR3aa: CSAISAGGLHSYNEQFF
j_gene: TRBJ1-5; v_gene: TRBV29-1; abundance: .; d_gene: .; CDR3nt: TGCAGCGTTCGGGGAACCCCGAATCAGCCCCAGCATTTT; CDR3aa: CSVRGTPNQPQHF
j_gene: TRBJ1-6; v_gene: TRBV27; abundance: once; d_gene: .; CDR3nt: TGTGCCAGCAGTTTTACAGGGCAACCCCTCCACTTT; CDR3aa: CASSFTGQPLHF
j_gene: TRBJ2-2; v_gene: TRBV12-3/TRBV12-4; abundance: .; d_gene: .; CDR3nt: TGTGCCAGCAGTTTCAGGGCGGACACCGGGGAGCTGTTTTTT; CDR3aa: CASSFRADTGELFF
j_gene: TRBJ1-1; v_gene: TRBV25-1; abundance: few; d_gene: .; CDR3nt: TGTGCCACCTGGGCCGGGGGCCGAACTGAAGCTTTCTTT; CDR3aa: CATWAGGRTEAFF
j_gene: TRBJ2-1; v_gene: TRBV27; abundance: many; d_gene: TRBD2; CDR3nt: TGTGCCAGCAGTTTCACCAGCGGGAGCTCCTACAATGAGCAGTTCTTC; CDR3aa: CASSFTSGSSYNEQFF
j_gene: TRBJ1-5; v_gene: TRBV28; abundance: .; d_gene: .; CDR3nt: TGTGCCAGCAGGAACAATCAGCCCCAGCATTTT; CDR3aa: CASRNNQPQHF
j_gene: TRBJ2-5; v_gene: TRBV20-1; abundance: .; d_gene: .; CDR3nt: TGCAGTGCTAGTTTTGTGACAGGCCCCCAAGAGACCCAGTACTTC; CDR3aa: CSASFVTGPQETQYF
j_gene: TRBJ2-1; v_gene: TRBV29-1; abundance: many; d_gene: .; CDR3nt: TGCAGCGTTGCCCTACGGGGGAGACAGGAATCCTCAAATGAGCAGTTCTTC; CDR3aa: CSVALRGRQESSNEQFF
j_gene: TRBJ1-6; v_gene: TRBV7-4; abundance: .; d_gene: .; CDR3nt: TGTGTCAGCAGCTTGCAACAGATCTCCCATAATTCACCCCTCCACTTT; CDR3aa: CVSSLQQISHNSPLHF
j_gene: TRBJ1-1; v_gene: TRBV15; abundance: .; d_gene: .; CDR3nt: TGTGCCACCAGCAGAGGGAAGACCCGGAACACTGAAGCTTTCTTT; CDR3aa: CATSRGKTRNTEAFF
j_gene: TRBJ1-4; v_gene: TRBV6-6; abundance: .; d_gene: .; CDR3nt: TGTGCCAGCAGCTACTCAGCAACTAATGAAAAACTGTTTTTT; CDR3aa: CASSYSATNEKLFF
j_gene: TRBJ2-3; v_gene: TRBV30; abundance: .; d_gene: TRBD2; CDR3nt: TGTGCCTGGTCGCCCGCGGGACTAGCGAGGTATTTT; CDR3aa: CAWSPAGLARYF
j_gene: TRBJ1-2; v_gene: TRBV28; abundance: .; d_gene: .; CDR3nt: TGTGCCAGCACCGAGAGAGTCGAAGGCTACACCTTC; CDR3aa: CASTERVEGYTF
j_gene: TRBJ2-7; v_gene: TRBV7-9; abundance: .; d_gene: TRBD1; CDR3nt: TGTGCCAGCAGTCGGACAGGGGGTTTTTACGAGCAGTACTTC; CDR3aa: CASSRTGGFYEQYF
j_gene: TRBJ2-7; v_gene: TRBV2; abundance: once; d_gene: .; CDR3nt: TGTGCCAGCAGTGACGGGAGCTCCTACAATGAGCAGTACTTC; CDR3aa: CASSDGSSYNEQYF
j_gene: TRBJ2-3; v_gene: TRBV20-1; abundance: few; d_gene: .; CDR3nt: TGCAGTGCTAGATCCGCACGGGACCCCCGGGGTGATACGCAGTATTTT; CDR3aa: CSARSARDPRGDTQYF
j_gene: TRBJ1-1; v_gene: TRBV7-2; abundance: .; d_gene: .; CDR3nt: TGTGCCAGCAGCTTAGATCGCGCCGTCGAAGCTTTCTTT; CDR3aa: CASSLDRAVEAFF
j_gene: TRBJ2-1; v_gene: TRBV20-1; abundance: .; d_gene: TRBD1; CDR3nt: TGCAGTGCTGGACAGGGCCTCTACAATGAGCAGTTCTTC; CDR3aa: CSAGQGLYNEQFF
j_gene: TRBJ1-1; v_gene: TRBV28; abundance: .; d_gene: .; CDR3nt: TGTGCCAGCAGCCTCCACTCCCTACAGAGGACCCCGGGAACTGAAGCTTTCTTT; CDR3aa: CASSLHSLQRTPGTEAFF
j_gene: TRBJ2-7; v_gene: TRBV5-1; abundance: .; d_gene: TRBD2; CDR3nt: TGCGCCAGCAGCTCAAGCCTAGCGGTCTCCTACAATGAGCAGTACTTC; CDR3aa: CASSSSLAVSYNEQYF
j_gene: TRBJ2-1; v_gene: TRBV2; abundance: few; d_gene: .; CDR3nt: TGTGCCAGCAGTGAAGCGAATGGCTTCAACAATGAGCAGTTCTTC; CDR3aa: CASSEANGFNNEQFF
j_gene: TRBJ2-1; v_gene: TRBV20-1; abundance: .; d_gene: .; CDR3nt: TGTAGTGCGATTGGGCGCGGTAGCTCCTACAATGAGCAGTTCTTC; CDR3aa: CSAIGRGSSYNEQFF
j_gene: TRBJ2-2; v_gene: TRBV10-3; abundance: few; d_gene: TRBD2; CDR3nt: TGTGCCATCAGTCCTGCGGGGGGTAACACCGGGGAGCTGTTTTTT; CDR3aa: CAISPAGGNTGELFF
j_gene: TRBJ2-1; v_gene: TRBV12-3/TRBV12-4; abundance: few; d_gene: TRBD2; CDR3nt: TGTGCCAGCAGTTTATCCTCGCGGGAGTACAATGAGCAGTTCTTC; CDR3aa: CASSLSSREYNEQFF
j_gene: TRBJ2-3; v_gene: TRBV7-2; abundance: .; d_gene: .; CDR3nt: TGTGCCAGCAGTCAGGGAGTGACAGATACGCAGTATTTT; CDR3aa: CASSQGVTDTQYF
j_gene: TRBJ1-1; v_gene: TRBV12-3/TRBV12-4; abundance: .; d_gene: .; CDR3nt: TGTGCCAGCAGTTTAGAGGGGGGAGTTGTCACTGAAGCTTTCTTT; CDR3aa: CASSLEGGVVTEAFF
j_gene: TRBJ1-4; v_gene: TRBV12-3/TRBV12-4; abundance: few; d_gene: .; CDR3nt: TGTGCCAGCAGTCGAAGGGAAAAACTGTTTTTT; CDR3aa: CASSRREKLFF